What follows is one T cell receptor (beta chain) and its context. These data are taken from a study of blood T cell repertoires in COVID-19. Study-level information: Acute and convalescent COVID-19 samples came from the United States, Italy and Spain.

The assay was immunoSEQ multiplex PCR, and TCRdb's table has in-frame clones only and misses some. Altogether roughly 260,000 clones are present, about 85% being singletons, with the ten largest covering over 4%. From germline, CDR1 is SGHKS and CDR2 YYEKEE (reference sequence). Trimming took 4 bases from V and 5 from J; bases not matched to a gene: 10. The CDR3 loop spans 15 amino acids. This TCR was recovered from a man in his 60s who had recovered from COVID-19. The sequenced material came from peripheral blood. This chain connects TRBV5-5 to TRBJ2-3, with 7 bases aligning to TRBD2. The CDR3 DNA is TGTGCCAGCAGCCCCCGACTAGCCGGAGAAGATACGCAGTATTTT. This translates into CASSPRLAGEDTQYF.